This passage covers 9 T cell receptor beta chains from one sample sequenced in a study of shared clonotypes between healthy human individuals. Positive CCR7 selection of CD45RO-negative cells yielded the naive CD8 cells, and terminally differentiated effector memory CD45RA+ cells were excluded. The method was immunoSEQ multiplex PCR; TCRdb's version includes in-frame clones alone and lacks a portion of them. The table lists about 2 million clones, approximately 94% of them singletons. What was sequenced was naive CD8+ T cells sorted from blood. These receptors came from a man aged 18 to 29 in good health.

The chain carries TRBV5-6 and TRBJ2-2; 7 bases are shared with TRBD1. In germline, CDR1 is SGHDT, CDR2 YYEEEE. The V and J ends lost 4 bases and 3 bases, in that order; junction bases with no gene match: 12. The CDR3 is made up of 17 amino acids. The CDR3: CASSPLATGWDTGELFF. The CDR3 DNA reads TGTGCCAGCAGCCCCCTCGCGACAGGGTGGGACACCGGGGAGCTGTTTTTT. The entire variable domain, with the rest obtained from reference TRBV5-6 and TRBJ2-2, is as follows: DAGVTQSPTHLIKTRGQQVTLRCSPKSGHDTVSWYQQALGQGPQFIFQYYEEEERQRGNFPDRFSGHQFPNYSSELNVNALLLGDSALYLCASSPLATGWDTGELFFGEGSRLTVL.

V usage is TRBV11-2 and J usage is TRBJ2-7; no firm D call. The CDR3 runs to 11 residues. The germline CDR1 and CDR2 sequences are SGHAT and FQNNGV. Trimming removed 3 bases at V and 6 bases at J, with 6 bases between. As DNA, the CDR3 is TGTGCCAGCAGCTTTGGATCCGAGCAGTACTTC. Translating gives CASSFGSEQYF.

The chain joins TRBV6-5 to TRBJ1-4; D remains ambiguous. Germline assignment: CDR1 MNHEY and CDR2 SVGAGI. There are 13 residues in the CDR3. Trimming removed 2 bases at V and 8 bases at J, with 9 bases between. The CDR3 sequence is CASSYGLAEKLFF. CDR3 nucleotide sequence: TGTGCCAGCAGTTACGGGCTTGCGGAAAAACTGTTTTTT.

V is TRBV5-6 and J is TRBJ1-2, with D uncertain. V was trimmed by 1 base and J by 2 bases, leaving 6 bases between them. This CDR3 is built from 13 residues. Looked up from germline, CDR1 is SGHDT and CDR2 is YYEEEE. The DNA for the CDR3 is TGTGCCAGCAGCTTGCAAATGAACTATGGCTACACCTTC. Encoded protein: CASSLQMNYGYTF.

The chain carries TRBV19 and TRBJ2-1; 10 nucleotides match TRBD1. J lost 8 bases, V lost 5 bases, and 9 bases had no gene match. CDR1 is LNHDA and CDR2 is SQIVND in the germline V gene (reference sequence). CDR3 length: 15 residues. The CDR3 is CASSVSGTGADEQFF. The DNA for the CDR3 is TGTGCCAGTAGTGTTTCCGGGACAGGGGCTGATGAGCAGTTCTTC.

The chain has TRBV6-5 and TRBJ2-7; tentative D call: TRBD1 (5 bases). Germline CDR1 MNHEY, CDR2 SVGAGI. Between the trimmed V and J ends, which lost 0 bases and 4 bases, there was a span of 7 bases. This CDR3 is built from 13 residues. CDR3 bases: TGTGCCAGCAGTTACTCGACAGTTTACGAGCAGTACTTC. It translates to CASSYSTVYEQYF.

This clone appeared once. The chain couples TRBV29-1 to TRBJ2-1; TRBD1 matches 8 bases. The CDR3 consists of 13 residues. V was pared by 3 bases and J by 9 bases, with 7 bases of the junction left unmatched. From germline, CDR1 is SQVTM and CDR2 ANQGSEA. In DNA, the CDR3 is TGCAGCGTTGAGGCCCCAGGGGGCAGTGAGCAGTTCTTC. The encoded protein is CSVEAPGGSEQFF.

The V call is TRBV11-3, the J call TRBJ1-5; D gene uncertain. Looked up from germline, CDR1 is SGHNT and CDR2 is YENEEA. The CDR3 covers 15 residues. Trimming removed 1 base at V and 4 bases at J, with 11 bases between. CDR3 DNA sequence: TGTGCCAGCAGCTTAGCCCCGCGAGGGAATCAGCCCCAGCATTTT. Residues: CASSLAPRGNQPQHF. Drawing the rest from reference TRBV11-3 and TRBJ1-5, the complete variable domain is EAGVVQSPRYKIIEKKQPVAFWCNPISGHNTLYWYLQNLGQGPELLIRYENEEAVDDSQLPKDRFSAERLKGVDSTLKIQPAELGDSAVYLCASSLAPRGNQPQHFGDGTRLSIL.

This clone showed up just once. The chain is built from TRBV7-9 and TRBJ1-4; 7 bases match TRBD1. The CDR3 runs 18 residues. V dropped 6 bases and J dropped 2; count of bases not matched to a gene: 15. In germline, CDR1 is SEHNR, CDR2 FQNEAQ (reference sequence). In nucleotides, the CDR3 is TGTGCCAGCAGTTCACCCGGGACAGTTATAACGACTAATGAAAAACTGTTTTTT. Its protein is CASSSPGTVITTNEKLFF.